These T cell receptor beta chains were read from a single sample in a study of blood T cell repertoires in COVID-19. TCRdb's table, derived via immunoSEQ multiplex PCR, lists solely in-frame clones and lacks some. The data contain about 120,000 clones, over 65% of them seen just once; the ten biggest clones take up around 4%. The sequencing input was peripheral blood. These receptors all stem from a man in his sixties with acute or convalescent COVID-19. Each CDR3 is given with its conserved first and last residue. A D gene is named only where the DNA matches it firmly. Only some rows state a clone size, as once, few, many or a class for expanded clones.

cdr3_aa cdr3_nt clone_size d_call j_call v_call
CASGGGSSYEQYF TGTGCCAGCGGGGGGGGTAGCTCCTACGAGCAGTACTTC NA TRBD2 TRBJ2-7 TRBV2
CASSIDLAGGSYNEQFF TGTGCCAGTAGTATAGATCTAGCGGGGGGCTCCTACAATGAGCAGTTCTTC NA TRBD2 TRBJ2-1 TRBV19
CASSFRDRDGELFF TGTGCCAGCAGCTTCCGGGACAGGGACGGGGAGCTGTTTTTT NA TRBD1 TRBJ2-2 TRBV7-2
CASRQGADLSTDTQYF TGCGCCAGCAGACAAGGAGCAGACTTAAGCACAGATACGCAGTATTTT NA NA TRBJ2-3 TRBV4-1
CASSFGAHGSEAFF TGTGCCAGCAGCTTTGGGGCCCACGGGTCTGAAGCTTTCTTT NA NA TRBJ1-1 TRBV7-9
CASSKSPRLGFYEQYF TGTGCCAGCAGCAAATCCCCTCGACTAGGCTTCTACGAGCAGTACTTC NA NA TRBJ2-7 TRBV21-1
CASSQVGTTDGYTF TGCGCCAGCAGCCAAGTTGGGACAACTGATGGCTACACCTTC few NA TRBJ1-2 TRBV4-1
CATSFGRGNYGYTF TGTGCCACCAGCTTTGGCAGGGGGAACTATGGCTACACCTTC NA TRBD1 TRBJ1-2 TRBV15
CASARTENYNEQFF TGTGCCAGCGCTCGGACAGAGAACTACAATGAGCAGTTCTTC NA NA TRBJ2-1 TRBV18
CASSEALQNTGELFF TGTGCCAGCAGTGAAGCGTTACAGAACACCGGGGAGCTGTTTTTT NA NA TRBJ2-2 TRBV2
CASSLELNNEQFF TGTGCCAGCAGCTTGGAGCTTAACAATGAGCAGTTCTTC few NA TRBJ2-1 TRBV5-4
CASSEMNEQFF TGTGCCAGCAGCGAGATGAATGAGCAGTTCTTC NA NA TRBJ2-1 TRBV3-1/TRBV3-2
CASASGLQETQYF TGTGCCAGCGCCTCCGGACTGCAAGAGACCCAGTACTTC once NA TRBJ2-5 TRBV19
CASSNSGRSPYEQYF TGTGCCAGCAGCAATAGCGGGCGGAGTCCCTACGAGCAGTACTTC NA TRBD2 TRBJ2-7 TRBV7-2
CASSELGGGGIYF TGTGCCAGCAGTGAATTGGGAGGAGGAGGGATTTATTTT NA NA TRBJ1-3 TRBV6-1
CSVEVGTGEGDEQFF TGCAGCGTTGAAGTTGGGACAGGCGAAGGGGATGAGCAGTTCTTC NA TRBD1 TRBJ2-1 TRBV29-1
CASSLRLAENQETQYF TGTGCCAGCAGCCTCAGACTAGCGGAAAACCAAGAGACCCAGTACTTC NA TRBD2 TRBJ2-5 TRBV11-2
CASRRAGVEETQYF TGTGCCAGCAGGCGAGCGGGAGTAGAAGAGACCCAGTACTTC NA TRBD2 TRBJ2-5 TRBV7-9
CASSLRGSSEQYF TGTGCCAGCAGCCTCAGGGGGTCGAGTGAGCAGTACTTC NA TRBD1 TRBJ2-7 TRBV13
CASSLWQGARFGDTGELFF TGTGCCAGCAGCTTATGGCAGGGGGCGCGGTTTGGGGACACCGGGGAGCTGTTTTTT NA TRBD1 TRBJ2-2 TRBV5-6
CASSLVGNTIYF TGCGCCAGCAGCCTCGTTGGAAACACCATATATTTT NA NA TRBJ1-3 TRBV5-1
CASSVEQKNTEAFF TGTGCCAGCAGCGTAGAACAGAAGAACACTGAAGCTTTCTTT NA NA TRBJ1-1 TRBV9
CASSQDAGSYGYTF TGCGCCAGCAGCCAAGATGCGGGGTCCTATGGCTACACCTTC NA NA TRBJ1-2 TRBV4-3
CASSPKVWTSGREFTDTQYF TGTGCCAGTAGTCCAAAGGTGTGGACTAGCGGGAGGGAGTTCACAGATACGCAGTATTTT NA TRBD2 TRBJ2-3 TRBV19
CASSKARGQGVMPQHF TGTGCCAGCAGCAAAGCGCGTGGACAGGGGGTTATGCCCCAGCATTTT NA NA TRBJ1-5 TRBV21-1
CASSQQNRENSPLHF TGTGCCAGCAGCCAGCAGAACAGGGAAAATTCACCCCTCCACTTT NA NA TRBJ1-6 TRBV3-1/TRBV3-2
CAWSVGVPGGTGELFF TGTGCCTGGAGTGTGGGGGTGCCGGGGGGCACCGGGGAGCTGTTTTTT NA TRBD2 TRBJ2-2 TRBV30
CASGGYNEQFF TGTGCCAGCGGCGGATACAATGAGCAGTTCTTC NA NA TRBJ2-1 TRBV14
CASRKTGTEQPQHF TGTGCCAGTAGGAAGACAGGGACCGAACAGCCCCAGCATTTT NA TRBD1 TRBJ1-5 TRBV19
CASSQGTGGQPQHF TGTGCCAGCAGCCAGGGGACAGGGGGCCAGCCCCAGCATTTT NA TRBD1 TRBJ1-5 TRBV2
CASTQGDEETQYF TGTGCCAGTACGCAGGGGGATGAAGAGACCCAGTACTTC NA TRBD1 TRBJ2-5 TRBV19
CATSSPSGSPTYEQYF TGTGCCACCAGCAGTCCTAGCGGGAGCCCCACCTACGAGCAGTACTTC NA TRBD2 TRBJ2-7 TRBV15
CASSPGGAPGEETQYF TGTGCTAGCAGCCCCGGCGGAGCCCCGGGAGAAGAGACCCAGTACTTC NA NA TRBJ2-5 TRBV7-7
CASTSAGTSDSYNEQFF TGTGCCAGCACCTCCGCCGGGACTAGCGACTCCTACAATGAGCAGTTCTTC NA TRBD2 TRBJ2-1 TRBV28
CASSPGQVGYEQYF TGTGCCAGCAGCCCAGGACAGGTTGGGTACGAGCAGTACTTC NA TRBD1 TRBJ2-7 TRBV7-2
CASTSATGGYTF TGTGCCAGCACTTCCGCGACGGGGGGCTACACCTTC NA NA TRBJ1-2 TRBV27
CASSLLAGGLSSYNEQFF TGTGCCAGCAGCTTACTAGCGGGAGGCCTAAGCTCCTACAATGAGCAGTTCTTC NA TRBD2 TRBJ2-1 TRBV7-2
CASSLSPRGDTQYF TGTGCCAGCAGCTTATCCCCACGAGGGGATACGCAGTATTTT NA NA TRBJ2-3 TRBV7-2
CASSRGRGIPSGANVLTF TGTGCCAGCAGCCGAGGACGCGGGATCCCGTCTGGGGCCAACGTCCTGACTTTC NA NA TRBJ2-6 TRBV11-3
CASSYLGREYNEQFF TGTGCCAGCAGTTACCTCGGGCGGGAGTACAATGAGCAGTTCTTC few TRBD2 TRBJ2-1 TRBV6-2/TRBV6-3
CASSLQGFPERYEQYF TGTGCCAGCAGTTTACAGGGGTTTCCCGAAAGATACGAGCAGTACTTC few NA TRBJ2-7 TRBV27
CASLKREGLNTGELFF TGTGCCAGCCTTAAGCGGGAGGGCCTGAACACCGGGGAGCTGTTTTTT once TRBD2 TRBJ2-2 TRBV28
CASSLEVRADTQYF TGTGCCAGCAGCTTGGAGGTCCGGGCAGATACGCAGTATTTT NA NA TRBJ2-3 TRBV5-6
CASSASKGTGANVLTF TGTGCCAGCAGCGCCTCGAAGGGGACAGGGGCCAACGTCCTGACTTTC NA NA TRBJ2-6 TRBV9
CASSPIPVPEAFF TGTGCCAGCTCACCGATTCCAGTCCCTGAAGCTTTCTTT NA NA TRBJ1-1 TRBV18
CASSSTLEKLFF TGTGCCAGCAGCTCTACGCTTGAAAAACTGTTTTTT NA NA TRBJ1-4 TRBV7-2
CASSPRTSGDLFF TGTGCCAGCAGCCCACGGACTAGCGGGGACTTATTCTTC few TRBD2 TRBJ2-1 TRBV11-3
CASSLLSGGISNQPQHF TGTGCCAGCAGTTTGTTGTCAGGGGGGATTAGCAATCAGCCCCAGCATTTT NA TRBD1 TRBJ1-5 TRBV27
CASSLGFRDRGHEQYF TGTGCCAGCAGTTTGGGTTTCCGGGACAGGGGCCACGAGCAGTACTTC NA TRBD1 TRBJ2-7 TRBV28
CASSFSGLAGTEFF TGTGCCAGCAGTTTCTCCGGACTAGCGGGAACGGAGTTCTTC NA TRBD2 TRBJ2-1 TRBV27
CASSLTRLAGSDGELFF TGTGCCAGCAGCTTAACCCGACTAGCGGGTTCTGACGGGGAGCTGTTTTTT few TRBD2 TRBJ2-2 TRBV7-3
CASSLGLQGTEQFF TGTGCCAGCAGCTTAGGCCTACAGGGGACTGAGCAGTTCTTC NA TRBD1 TRBJ2-1 TRBV7-2
CASSVELGVNSPLHF TGTGCCAGCAGCGTAGAGCTAGGGGTTAATTCACCCCTCCACTTT NA NA TRBJ1-6 TRBV9
CASSPLTRPLSPLHF TGTGCCAGCAGTCCATTGACACGGCCCCTATCACCCCTCCACTTT NA NA TRBJ1-6 TRBV27
CASSQGTGEQYF TGTGCCAGCAGCCAAGGGACAGGCGAGCAGTACTTC NA TRBD1 TRBJ2-7 TRBV4-2